Listed here is a single T cell receptor beta chain. In the study's own analysis: Amplification of reference gene primers was used by the study to estimate nucleated cell counts. Produced via immunoSEQ multiplex PCR; TCRdb's table is partial and in-frame only. V and J calls and clone size are given by that table; D and trimming were obtained from the DNA. The sample has approximately 84,000 clones, roughly 90% seen once. The source of the sample is a study of blood T cell repertoires in COVID-19. The CDR3 sequence is 13 residues long. The clonotype was recovered from a human donor with active COVID-19. The donor label of this sample is uncertain. The V and J genes are TRBV1 and TRBJ2-5; the table's D call TRBD1 went unverified against the DNA. TRBV1 is designated a pseudogene. The sample consisted of peripheral blood. CDR3 coding DNA: TGCACCAGCGGGGACAGGGGGATCGAGACCCAGTACTTC. This gives the protein CTSGDRGIETQYF.